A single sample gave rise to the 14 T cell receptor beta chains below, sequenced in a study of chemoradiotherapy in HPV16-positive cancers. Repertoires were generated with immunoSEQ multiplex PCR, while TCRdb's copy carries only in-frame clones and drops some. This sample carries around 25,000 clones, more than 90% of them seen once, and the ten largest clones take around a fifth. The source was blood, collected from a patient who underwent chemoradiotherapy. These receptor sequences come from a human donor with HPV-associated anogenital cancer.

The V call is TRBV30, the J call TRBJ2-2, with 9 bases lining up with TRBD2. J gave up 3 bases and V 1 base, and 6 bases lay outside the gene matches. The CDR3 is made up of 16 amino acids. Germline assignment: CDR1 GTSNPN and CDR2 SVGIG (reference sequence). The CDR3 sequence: CAWSDPGLAYTGELFF. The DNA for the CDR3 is TGTGCCTGGAGTGACCCGGGACTAGCCTACACCGGGGAGCTGTTTTTT.

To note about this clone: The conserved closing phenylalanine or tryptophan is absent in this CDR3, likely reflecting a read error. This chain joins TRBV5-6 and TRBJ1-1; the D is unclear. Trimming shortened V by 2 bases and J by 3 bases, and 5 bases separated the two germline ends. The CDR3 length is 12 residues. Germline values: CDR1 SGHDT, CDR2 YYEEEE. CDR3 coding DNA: TGTGCCAGCAGCTTCAAGGACACTGAAGCTTTCCTT. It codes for CASSFKDTEAFL.

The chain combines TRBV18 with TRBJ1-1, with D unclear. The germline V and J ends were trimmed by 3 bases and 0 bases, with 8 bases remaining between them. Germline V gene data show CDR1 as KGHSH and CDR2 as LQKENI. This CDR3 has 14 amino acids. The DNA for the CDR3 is TGTGCCAGCTCACCTCTTCCGGTGAACACTGAAGCTTTCTTT. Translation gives CASSPLPVNTEAFF.

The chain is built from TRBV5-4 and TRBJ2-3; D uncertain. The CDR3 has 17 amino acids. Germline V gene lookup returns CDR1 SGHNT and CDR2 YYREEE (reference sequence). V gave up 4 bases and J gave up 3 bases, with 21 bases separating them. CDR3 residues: CASSDARVASGTDTQYF. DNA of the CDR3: TGTGCCAGCAGCGACGCTAGGGTGGCGTCCGGGACAGATACGCAGTATTTT.

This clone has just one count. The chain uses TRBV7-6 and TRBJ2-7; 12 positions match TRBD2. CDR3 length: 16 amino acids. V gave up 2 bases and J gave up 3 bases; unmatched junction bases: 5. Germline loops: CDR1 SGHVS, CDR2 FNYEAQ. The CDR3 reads CASSLFPSGGVYEQYF. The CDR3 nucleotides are TGTGCCAGCAGCTTATTTCCTAGCGGGGGGGTCTACGAGCAGTACTTC.

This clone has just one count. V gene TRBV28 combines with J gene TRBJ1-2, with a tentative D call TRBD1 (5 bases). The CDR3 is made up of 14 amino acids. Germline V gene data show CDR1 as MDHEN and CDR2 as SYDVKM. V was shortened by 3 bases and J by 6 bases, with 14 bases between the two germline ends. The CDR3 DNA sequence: TGTGCCAGCAGTTTTGACGGAGGGGTCAATGGCTACACCTTC. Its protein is CASSFDGGVNGYTF.

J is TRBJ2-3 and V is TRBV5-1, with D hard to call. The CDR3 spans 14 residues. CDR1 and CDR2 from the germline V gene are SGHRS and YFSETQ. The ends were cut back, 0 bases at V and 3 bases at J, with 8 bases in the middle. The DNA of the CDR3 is TGCGCCAGCAGCTTGGAACAGATTACAGATACGCAGTATTTT. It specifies CASSLEQITDTQYF.

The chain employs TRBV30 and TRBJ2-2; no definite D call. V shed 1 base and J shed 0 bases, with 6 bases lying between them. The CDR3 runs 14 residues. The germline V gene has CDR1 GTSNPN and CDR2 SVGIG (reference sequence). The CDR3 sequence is CAWSAGPNTGELFF. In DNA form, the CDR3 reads TGTGCCTGGAGTGCCGGGCCGAACACCGGGGAGCTGTTTTTT.

The CDR3 here is CASSFGGGTEAFF. The DNA of the CDR3 is TGTGCCAGCAGCTTCGGCGGGGGTACTGAAGCTTTCTTT. This rearrangement joins TRBV11-2 to TRBJ1-1; D perhaps matches TRBD1 (5 bases). Germline CDR1 reads SGHAT; CDR2 reads FQNNGV. V dropped 3 bases and J dropped 5 bases, with 10 bases sitting between them. There are 13 residues in the CDR3.

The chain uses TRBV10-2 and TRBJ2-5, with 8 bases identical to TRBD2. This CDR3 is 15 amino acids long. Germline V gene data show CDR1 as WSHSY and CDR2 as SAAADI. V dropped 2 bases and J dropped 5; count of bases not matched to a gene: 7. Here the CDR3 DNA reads TGCGCCAGCAGTGAGACTAGCGGAGGCCCGGAGACCCAGTACTTC. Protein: CASSETSGGPETQYF.

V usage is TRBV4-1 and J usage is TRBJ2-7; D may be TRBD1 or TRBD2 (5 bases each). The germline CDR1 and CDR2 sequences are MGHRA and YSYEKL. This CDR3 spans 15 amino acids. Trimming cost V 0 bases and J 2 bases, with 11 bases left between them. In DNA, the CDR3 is TGCGCCAGCAGCCAAGATCCGGGGCCGACCTACGAGCAGTACTTC. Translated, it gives CASSQDPGPTYEQYF.

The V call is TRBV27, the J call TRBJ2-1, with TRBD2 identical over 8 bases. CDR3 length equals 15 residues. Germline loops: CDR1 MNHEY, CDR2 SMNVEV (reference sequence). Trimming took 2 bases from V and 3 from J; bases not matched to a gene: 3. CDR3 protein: CASSLRAGGYNEQFF. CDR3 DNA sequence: TGTGCCAGCAGTTTAAGGGCGGGAGGCTACAATGAGCAGTTCTTC.

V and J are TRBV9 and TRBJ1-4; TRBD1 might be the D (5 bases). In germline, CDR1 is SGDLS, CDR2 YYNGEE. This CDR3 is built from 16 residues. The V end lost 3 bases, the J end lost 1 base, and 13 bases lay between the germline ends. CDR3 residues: CASSGGRRRTNEKLFF. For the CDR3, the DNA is TGTGCCAGCAGCGGGGGACGACGGAGAACTAATGAAAAACTGTTTTTT.

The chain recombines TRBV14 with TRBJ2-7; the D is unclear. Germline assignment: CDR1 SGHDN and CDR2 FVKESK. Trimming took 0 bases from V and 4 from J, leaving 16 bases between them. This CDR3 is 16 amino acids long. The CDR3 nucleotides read TGTGCCAGCAGCCAAGATTTCCCGGACGGAAATTACGAGCAGTACTTC. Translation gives CASSQDFPDGNYEQYF.